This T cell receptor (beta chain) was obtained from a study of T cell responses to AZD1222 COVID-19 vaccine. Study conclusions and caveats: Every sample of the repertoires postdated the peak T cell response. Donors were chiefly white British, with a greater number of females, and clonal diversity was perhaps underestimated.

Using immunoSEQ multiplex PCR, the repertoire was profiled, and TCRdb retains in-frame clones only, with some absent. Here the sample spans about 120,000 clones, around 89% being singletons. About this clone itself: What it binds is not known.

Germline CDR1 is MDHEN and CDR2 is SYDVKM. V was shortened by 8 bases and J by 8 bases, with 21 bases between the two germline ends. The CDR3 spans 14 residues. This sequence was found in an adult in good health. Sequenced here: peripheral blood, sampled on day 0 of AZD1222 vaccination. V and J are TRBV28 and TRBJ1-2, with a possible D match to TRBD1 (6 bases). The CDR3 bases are TGTGCCAGCCTTTCACAGACAGGCCCGGGGGGCTACACCTTC. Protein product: CASLSQTGPGGYTF.